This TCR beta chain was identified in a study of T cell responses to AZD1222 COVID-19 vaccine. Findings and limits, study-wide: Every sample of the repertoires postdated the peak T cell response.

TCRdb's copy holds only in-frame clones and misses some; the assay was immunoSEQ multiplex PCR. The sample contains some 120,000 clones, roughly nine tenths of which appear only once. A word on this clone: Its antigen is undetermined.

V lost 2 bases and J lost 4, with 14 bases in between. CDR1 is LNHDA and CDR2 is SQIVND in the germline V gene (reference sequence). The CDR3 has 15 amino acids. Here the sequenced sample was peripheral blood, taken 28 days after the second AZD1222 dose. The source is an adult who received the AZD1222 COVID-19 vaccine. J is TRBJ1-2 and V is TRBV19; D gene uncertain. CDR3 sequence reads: CASSISSGGVYGYTF. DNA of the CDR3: TGTGCCAGTAGTATAAGCAGCGGCGGTGTCTATGGCTACACCTTC. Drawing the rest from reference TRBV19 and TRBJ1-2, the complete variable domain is DGGITQSPKYLFRKEGQNVTLSCEQNLNHDAMYWYRQDPGQGLRLIYYSQIVNDFQKGDIAEGYSVSREKKESFPLTVTSAQKNPTAFYLCASSISSGGVYGYTFGSGTRLTVV.